The 7 T cell receptor beta chains in this list originate from one sample, sequenced in a study of OX40 agonist ivuxolimab in advanced cancers. TCRdb's table, derived via immunoSEQ multiplex PCR, lists solely in-frame clones and lacks some. The repertoire holds some 63,000 clones, with approximately 90% as singletons. The sequencing here drew on CD4+ or CD8+ T cells sorted from blood, taken in a trial of the OX40 agonist ivuxolimab. These receptors were obtained from an adult with an advanced solid tumor such as melanoma, head and neck, liver or kidney cancer.

DNA for the CDR3: TGTGCCTGGAGCGTTGGCGATTACTACGAGCAGTACTTC. Translation: CAWSVGDYYEQYF. The V call is TRBV30, the J call TRBJ2-7; D is ambiguous. The germline gives CDR1 GTSNPN, CDR2 SVGIG (reference sequence). V was pared by 3 bases and J by 3 bases, with 12 bases between. The CDR3 is made up of 13 amino acids.

The chain couples TRBV2 to TRBJ2-1, with a tentative D call TRBD2 (5 bases). Germline V gene lookup returns CDR1 SNHLY and CDR2 FYNNEI. V shed 2 bases and J shed 3 bases, with 11 bases lying between them. The CDR3 is 15 amino acids. The CDR3 bases are TGTGCCAGCAGTGAAACTAGTATGTTCTACAATGAGCAGTTCTTC. The encoded protein is CASSETSMFYNEQFF.

The chain is built from TRBV7-6 and TRBJ2-1, with D perhaps matching TRBD2 (6 bases). Germline CDR1 reads SGHVS; CDR2 reads FNYEAQ. The CDR3 sequence is 14 residues long. Trimming left V 0 bases short and J 4 bases short, with 7 bases between. For the CDR3, the DNA is TGTGCCAGCAGCTTAGCGGGGGGTTACAATGAGCAGTTCTTC. Protein sequence: CASSLAGGYNEQFF.

This chain joins TRBV2 and TRBJ2-7; 7 bases map to TRBD2. CDR1 SNHLY and CDR2 FYNNEI come from the germline V gene. There are 15 residues in the CDR3. V was pared by 0 bases and J by 2 bases, with 4 bases of the junction left unmatched. Here the CDR3 reads CASSEALAATYEQYF. CDR3 nucleotide sequence: TGTGCCAGCAGTGAAGCCCTAGCGGCCACCTACGAGCAGTACTTC.

V is TRBV7-9 and J is TRBJ2-3, with 10 bases fitting TRBD2. This CDR3 has 16 residues. Trimming removed 8 bases from V and 1 base from J; junction bases left unmatched: 9. Germline V gene lookup returns CDR1 SEHNR and CDR2 FQNEAQ (reference sequence). The CDR3: CASGELAGVGTDTQYF. CDR3 sequence (DNA): TGTGCCAGCGGGGAGCTAGCGGGAGTGGGCACAGATACGCAGTATTTT.

The chain uses TRBV9 and TRBJ1-2, with 8 bases fitting TRBD1. Germline-derived CDR1 and CDR2 are SGDLS and YYNGEE. V shed 2 bases and J 3 bases; nucleotides not matched to a gene: 9. This CDR3 has 16 amino acids. The chain's CDR3 is CASSVLDREEDYGYTF. CDR3 nucleotide sequence: TGTGCCAGCAGCGTCCTGGACAGGGAGGAGGACTATGGCTACACCTTC. Full variable domain (outside the CDR3, taken from reference TRBV9 and TRBJ1-2): DSGVTQTPKHLITATGQRVTLRCSPRSGDLSVYWYQQSLDQGLQFLIQYYNGEERAKGNILERFSAQQFPDLHSELNLSSLELGDSALYFCASSVLDREEDYGYTFGSGTRLTVV.

The genes are TRBV7-9 and TRBJ2-5; TRBD2 agrees at 9 bases. The better agreement between TRBJ2-7 and the DNA end casts doubt on the J call. The CDR3 contains 16 residues. Germline V CDR1 and CDR2: SEHNR, FQNEAQ (reference sequence). The CDR3 region has the DNA TGTGCCAGCAGCTTAAATCCGGCTAGCGGGGTATACGAGCAGTACTTC. Residues: CASSLNPASGVYEQYF.